The rows below give T cell receptor beta chains drawn from one sample of a study of tumor-infiltrating lymphocytes in oesophageal squamous cell carcinoma. TCRdb called the PCR reads again in MiXCR, with one record for every CDR3 protein. This table holds under 25,000 distinct CDR3 sequences, under 50% found once. The sequenced sample was blood. Source of these receptors: a male donor with esophageal squamous cell carcinoma. Each CDR3 is given with its conserved first and last residue. D genes are given only for firm matches. For some rows the clone size is stated as once, few or many, or as a class when expanded; others skip it.

d_call j_call clone_size v_call cdr3_nt cdr3_aa
TRBD2 TRBJ2-7 many TRBV6-1 TGTGCCAGCAGTCGGGGGGCCCCGGGAGGGCCGGGGGAGCAGTACTTC CASSRGAPGGPGEQYF
TRBD2 TRBJ2-3 . TRBV19 TGTGCCAGTAGTAGCGGGACTAGCGCAGATACGCAGTATTTT CASSSGTSADTQYF
TRBD2 TRBJ2-1 . TRBV27 TGTGCCAGCAGACCTACTAGCGGCCGATCCTACAATGAGCAGTTCTTC CASRPTSGRSYNEQFF
. TRBJ2-7 medium-sized TRBV7-8 TGTGCCAGCAGCTTACAACAGGGAAGGTCCTACGAGCAGTACTTC CASSLQQGRSYEQYF
. TRBJ1-5 . TRBV19 TGTGCCAGTAGTCCCCCGGGGGCCCTCAGCAATCAGCCCCAGCATTTT CASSPPGALSNQPQHF
. TRBJ2-5 . TRBV6-1 TGTGCCAGCAGTTGGGGCCGCCAAGAGACCCAGTACTTC CASSWGRQETQYF
TRBD1 TRBJ2-5 . TRBV7-9 TGTGCCAGCAGCTCACAGGGGCAGCAAGAGACCCAGTACTTC CASSSQGQQETQYF
. TRBJ2-3 . TRBV7-3 TGTGCCAGCAGCTTTGGCCCAGGGGATACGCAGTATTTT CASSFGPGDTQYF
. TRBJ1-1 . TRBV10-3 TGTGCCATCAGTGACAGTATGAACACTGAAGCTTTCTTT CAISDSMNTEAFF
. TRBJ2-1 . TRBV7-2 TGTGCCAGCAGCTTAGCGGCGAGAAGGCTGGGGAATGAGCAGTTCTTC CASSLAARRLGNEQFF
. TRBJ2-5 . TRBV5-1 TGCGCCAGTTATGGACACCCGAACACCGGGGAGCTGTACTTC CASYGHPNTGELYF
TRBD1 TRBJ1-2 . TRBV9 TGTGCCAGCAGCGTTGGGGGACGACAGGGATTGGAAACTAACTATGGCTACACCTTC CASSVGGRQGLETNYGYTF
. TRBJ1-2 large TRBV7-6 TGTGCCAGCAGGGTAGACTACTATGGCTACACCTTC CASRVDYYGYTF
. TRBJ2-3 once TRBV5-1 TGCGCCAGCAGCTTGAGTAGCACAGATACGCAGTATTTT CASSLSSTDTQYF
. TRBJ2-1 few TRBV20-1 TGCAGTCCTCTGCGGGCGGCCTACAATGAGCAGTTCTTC CSPLRAAYNEQFF
. TRBJ2-7 . TRBV7-3 TGTGCCAGCAGCAGAGTCTACTACGAGCAGTACTTC CASSRVYYEQYF
. TRBJ2-7 medium-sized TRBV7-2 TGTGCCAGCAGTCTCGAATGGGCGGTCTCCTACGAGCAGTACTTC CASSLEWAVSYEQYF
. TRBJ2-1 . TRBV28 TGTGCCAGCAGCCGGGACAGGGTCCTAGCGGGAGCCAATGAGCAGTTCTTC CASSRDRVLAGANEQFF
. TRBJ1-5 few TRBV6-1 TGTGCCAGCAGTGAAGGTATAAGGGTCCCCTATAGCAATCAGCCCCAGCATTTT CASSEGIRVPYSNQPQHF
. TRBJ2-7 many TRBV6-1 TGTGCCAGCATGCCACGGGGGTCTAGTTACGAGCAGTACTTC CASMPRGSSYEQYF